The following is a T cell receptor beta chain sequence with its context. No antigen is known for it. At the Johns Hopkins FTIC core, DNA taken from cultured CD4+ T cells was sequenced by way of the Oncomine TCR Beta short-read assay. Researchers extracted genomic DNA from CD4+ T cells that had been cultured. In TCRdb, the PCR reads were re-called with MiXCR into one record per CDR3 protein. The sample lists about 21,000 distinct CDR3 sequences, around 48% occurring once. The entry originates in a study of vaccination and CD4 T cells after COVID-19. Study information: Overlapping spike peptides of SARS-CoV-2, HCoV-NL63, HCoV-OC43 and HCoV-229E were used, and cells were stimulated with them.

This sample's treatment: roughly 11-day PBMC culture with coronavirus spike peptide pools or control peptides (ViraFEST assay). After about eleven days of culture, CD4+ T cells were negatively selected. The TCR was taken from a human donor who had recovered from COVID-19. Sequenced sample: CD4+ T cells from blood, cultured in vitro.

The CDR3 bases are TGTGCCAGCACCTCCGAATGGGGGACGACGACACCCCTCCACTTT. It translates to CASTSEWGTTTPLHF. V is TRBV6-1 and J is TRBJ1-6; possibly TRBD1 for D (5 bases). Deletions cut 7 bases from V and 11 bases from J, with 21 bases between. CDR1 is MNHNS, CDR2 SASEGT, per germline. This CDR3 has 15 amino acids.